This entry lists 10 T cell receptor beta chains sequenced from one sample in a study of PD-1 blockade in classical Hodgkin lymphoma. Exposure to brentuximab vedotin varied, and each patient had relapsed following autologous stem cell transplantation. The assay was immunoSEQ multiplex PCR, and TCRdb's table has in-frame clones only and misses some. The table has about 18,000 clones, roughly 80% seen once. The sequencing here drew on peripheral blood mononuclear cells (PBMCs), taken at baseline. The receptors were gathered from a human donor with classical Hodgkin lymphoma.

This clone was seen a handful of times. This chain links TRBV27 with TRBJ2-1, with 7 bases fitting TRBD1. CDR1 is MNHEY and CDR2 is SMNVEV in the germline V gene (reference sequence). V dropped 5 bases and J dropped 7; count of bases not matched to a gene: 17. This CDR3 has 17 amino acids. The CDR3 protein is CASSPRQGSLIGNEQFF. The CDR3 DNA reads TGTGCCAGCAGTCCCAGACAGGGCTCCCTAATTGGGAATGAGCAGTTCTTC.

This clone came up a few times. The chain uses TRBV28 and TRBJ1-2; a weak D match, TRBD1 (5 bases). The CDR3 is 14 residues long. From germline, CDR1 is MDHEN and CDR2 SYDVKM. V was cut by 3 bases and J by 2 bases, with 10 bases left in between. CDR3 residues: CASSLGGRNYGYTF. The DNA for the CDR3 is TGTGCCAGCAGTTTGGGGGGTAGGAACTATGGCTACACCTTC.

The rearrangement links TRBV11-2 to TRBJ2-1; D gene ambiguous. The CDR3 runs 13 residues. The germline V gene has CDR1 SGHAT and CDR2 FQNNGV. Trimming took 5 bases from V and 8 from J, leaving 13 bases between them. The CDR3 nucleotides are TGTGCCAGCAGCACCCTACTGAGTCATGAGCAGTTCTTC. Residues: CASSTLLSHEQFF.

This clone was observed a handful of times. The J gene is TRBJ2-1, the V gene TRBV6-4, with 11 bases identical to TRBD2. The CDR3 extends over 15 amino acids. V lost 2 bases and J lost 10; bases outside the gene matches: 7. Germline loops: CDR1 MRHNA, CDR2 SNTAGT. The CDR3 loop reads CASSDVAGGRREQFF. Here the CDR3 DNA reads TGTGCCAGCAGTGACGTAGCGGGGGGGCGTCGGGAGCAGTTCTTC.

The chain joins TRBV21-1 to TRBJ2-1; whether TRBD1, the table's D call, matches the DNA was not checked. TRBV21-1 is an annotated pseudogene. CDR3 length: 15 residues. The CDR3 loop is CASSAGAYSGNEQFF. In DNA form, the CDR3 reads TGTGCCAGCAGCGCAGGGGCCTACTCTGGGAATGAGCAGTTCTTC.

The rearrangement joins TRBV5-1 to TRBJ2-1; D is possibly TRBD1 (6 bases). Germline V CDR1 and CDR2: SGHRS, YFSETQ. The CDR3 is 13 amino acids. V lost 4 bases and J 9 bases, leaving 14 bases between the germline ends. CDR3 nucleotides: TGCGCCAGCAGCCAATCCGGGACAACTGAGCAGTTCTTC. Translating it yields CASSQSGTTEQFF.

V usage is TRBV6-1 and J usage is TRBJ1-3, with a tentative D call TRBD1 (6 bases). The CDR3 length is 16 residues. Trimming stripped 1 base from V and 3 bases from J, with 13 bases between. Germline V lookup: CDR1 MNHNS, CDR2 SASEGT. This CDR3 is CASSEGGGQIGNTIYF. Written as DNA, the CDR3 is TGTGCCAGCAGTGAAGGGGGGGGGCAGATTGGAAACACCATATATTTT.

J is TRBJ2-2 and V is TRBV11-2; D call uncertain. V shed 2 bases and J shed 3 bases, with 7 bases lying between them. CDR1 SGHAT and CDR2 FQNNGV come from the germline V gene. The CDR3 is 14 residues long. The CDR3 loop is CASSLFPDTGELFF. DNA of the CDR3: TGTGCCAGCAGCTTATTTCCCGACACCGGGGAGCTGTTTTTT. The full variable domain, completed using reference TRBV11-2 and TRBJ2-2, is EAGVAQSPRYKIIEKRQSVAFWCNPISGHATLYWYQQILGQGPKLLIQFQNNGVVDDSQLPKDRFSAERLKGVDSTLKIQPAKLEDSAVYLCASSLFPDTGELFFGEGSRLTVL.

The chain recombines TRBV11-2 with TRBJ1-1, with D tentatively TRBD1 (5 bases). The V gene's germline CDR1 is SGHAT and CDR2 FQNNGV. V was shortened by 5 bases and J by 4 bases, with 11 bases between the two germline ends. This CDR3 region has 13 residues. The CDR3 DNA follows: TGTGCCAGCAGCCTGCTGGGGCCCACTGAAGCTTTCTTT. It is translated as CASSLLGPTEAFF.

This rearrangement joins TRBV9 to TRBJ2-1; TRBD1 is a possible D gene (7 bases). V gave up 3 bases and J gave up 10 bases, with 17 bases separating them. The CDR3 runs 14 residues. Germline-derived CDR1 and CDR2 are SGDLS and YYNGEE. DNA of the CDR3: TGTGCCAGCAGCGAAAACAGGGGACTGGGGGAGCAGTTCTTC. Protein sequence: CASSENRGLGEQFF.